This is a list of T cell receptor beta chains from one sample in a study of response to subunit inactivated influenza vaccine. TCRdb redid the calling of the RT-PCR reads with MiXCR, one entry per CDR3 protein. Of 650,000 to 800,000 distinct CDR3 sequences in the sample, around a sixth are singletons; the top ten hold about a tenth. Source: PBMCs from blood, taken around 5 days after vaccination. The receptors come from a man aged 45-65 years who received an inactivated influenza vaccine. The CDR3 runs from the conserved cysteine through the conserved F or W. The D gene is left open where the match is weak. Rows give clone size only sometimes, using once, few, many, or a class for an expanded clone.

d_gene: TRBD1; v_gene: TRBV24-1; j_gene: TRBJ1-2; abundance: few; CDR3nt: TGTGCCACCAGCCGGACAGGGGGGGAGAATGGCTACACCTTC; CDR3aa: CATSRTGGENGYTF
d_gene: .; v_gene: TRBV20-1; j_gene: TRBJ2-1; abundance: many; CDR3nt: TGCAGTGCAAGAAAGGATGAGCAGTTCTTC; CDR3aa: CSARKDEQFF
d_gene: .; v_gene: TRBV7-2; j_gene: TRBJ2-6; abundance: once; CDR3nt: TGTGCCAGCAGCTTAGTAGGGCGGAGTATAACCTGGAGCGTCCTGACTTTC; CDR3aa: CASSLVGRSITWSVLTF
d_gene: TRBD1; v_gene: TRBV12-3/TRBV12-4; j_gene: TRBJ2-4; abundance: many; CDR3nt: TGTGCCAGCAAGACAGGGGCAGTAGCCAAAAACATTCAGTACTTC; CDR3aa: CASKTGAVAKNIQYF
d_gene: .; v_gene: TRBV12-3/TRBV12-4; j_gene: TRBJ2-3; abundance: few; CDR3nt: TGTGCCAGCAGTTTAGTGACAGCCACAGATACGCAGTATTTT; CDR3aa: CASSLVTATDTQYF
d_gene: .; v_gene: TRBV4-2; j_gene: TRBJ1-4; abundance: .; CDR3nt: TGTGCCAGCAGCCAAGATCTAGGACGGGGATCTAATGAAAAACTGTTTTTT; CDR3aa: CASSQDLGRGSNEKLFF
d_gene: .; v_gene: TRBV6-5; j_gene: TRBJ2-3; abundance: few; CDR3nt: TGTGCCAGCAGTTACACGGGGAGCCCCTACACAGATACGCAGTATTTT; CDR3aa: CASSYTGSPYTDTQYF
d_gene: .; v_gene: TRBV5-1; j_gene: TRBJ1-4; abundance: few; CDR3nt: TGCGCCAGCAGCAAAACAGGGCAGACTAATGAAAAACTGTTTTTT; CDR3aa: CASSKTGQTNEKLFF
d_gene: TRBD1; v_gene: TRBV12-3/TRBV12-4; j_gene: TRBJ2-5; abundance: few; CDR3nt: TGTGCCAGCAGGGTCGGGACAGTGGAGACCCAGTACTTC; CDR3aa: CASRVGTVETQYF
d_gene: .; v_gene: TRBV18; j_gene: TRBJ2-7; abundance: .; CDR3nt: TGTGCCAGCTCACCAATAAGGGGGGAGCAGTACTTC; CDR3aa: CASSPIRGEQYF
d_gene: TRBD1; v_gene: TRBV7-2; j_gene: TRBJ2-5; abundance: .; CDR3nt: TGTGCCAGCAGCACAACAGGGGGCGGGCTGACGGAGACCCAGTACTTC; CDR3aa: CASSTTGGGLTETQYF
d_gene: .; v_gene: TRBV12-3/TRBV12-4; j_gene: TRBJ1-2; abundance: .; CDR3nt: TGTGCCAGCAGTTTGACCGACAGGTTACAGAGTGGCTACACCTTC; CDR3aa: CASSLTDRLQSGYTF
d_gene: .; v_gene: TRBV18; j_gene: TRBJ2-1; abundance: few; CDR3nt: TGTGCCAGCTCACCACCCGTAGGGAGCAATGAGCAGTTCTTC; CDR3aa: CASSPPVGSNEQFF
d_gene: .; v_gene: TRBV4-1; j_gene: TRBJ2-1; abundance: .; CDR3nt: TGCGCCAGCAGCCAAAACCCAGGGGCTCCGATGATTGCGCACAATGAGCAGTTCTTC; CDR3aa: CASSQNPGAPMIAHNEQFF
d_gene: .; v_gene: TRBV7-2; j_gene: TRBJ2-3; abundance: .; CDR3nt: TGTGCCAGCAGCCCAGCGTGGGAGGAAGATACGCAGTATTTT; CDR3aa: CASSPAWEEDTQYF
d_gene: .; v_gene: TRBV12-3/TRBV12-4; j_gene: TRBJ2-2; abundance: many; CDR3nt: TGTGCCAGCAGCCCCTGGACTGCGAACACCGGGGAGCTGTTTTTT; CDR3aa: CASSPWTANTGELFF
d_gene: TRBD2; v_gene: TRBV4-2; j_gene: TRBJ2-7; abundance: few; CDR3nt: TGTGCCAGCAGCCAAGTATCTAGCGGGAGTGTCGAGCAGTACTTC; CDR3aa: CASSQVSSGSVEQYF
d_gene: .; v_gene: TRBV11-2; j_gene: TRBJ2-1; abundance: .; CDR3nt: TGTGCCAGCAGCTTAAGGGGGTCCACCTACAATGAGCAGTTCTTC; CDR3aa: CASSLRGSTYNEQFF
d_gene: .; v_gene: TRBV2; j_gene: TRBJ2-1; abundance: few; CDR3nt: TGTGCCAGCAGTGAAGATTCAAGGGGTAGGTTCCATGAGCAGTTCTTC; CDR3aa: CASSEDSRGRFHEQFF
d_gene: TRBD2; v_gene: TRBV25-1; j_gene: TRBJ2-7; abundance: few; CDR3nt: TGTGCCAGCAGTGTAGGGCTAGCGGGAGTGAGCTCCTACGAGCAGTACTTC; CDR3aa: CASSVGLAGVSSYEQYF
d_gene: TRBD2; v_gene: TRBV7-2; j_gene: TRBJ2-7; abundance: .; CDR3nt: TGTGCCAGCAGCTTCCCGGTTTTAGCGGGAGGGCGGATGAACTTC; CDR3aa: CASSFPVLAGGRMNF
d_gene: TRBD2; v_gene: TRBV7-9; j_gene: TRBJ2-2; abundance: .; CDR3nt: TGTGCCAGCAGCTTACTAGCGGGAGGTTACACCGGGGAGCTGTTTTTT; CDR3aa: CASSLLAGGYTGELFF